Presented here are 23 T cell receptor beta chains from one specimen sequenced in a study of tumor-infiltrating lymphocytes in oesophageal squamous cell carcinoma. TCRdb called the PCR reads again in MiXCR, with one record for every CDR3 protein. The sample yields roughly 21,000 distinct CDR3 sequences, 35% to 40% seen once. Sequencing input: esophageal tumor tissue. These TCRs come from a male donor with esophageal squamous cell carcinoma.

V is TRBV10-2 and J is TRBJ2-1, with 11 bases that match TRBD2. The V and J ends lost 4 bases and 3 bases, in that order; junction bases with no gene match: 2. The CDR3 spans 15 residues. In germline, CDR1 is WSHSY, CDR2 SAAADI. The chain's CDR3 is CASSVGTSGYNEQFF. In DNA form, the CDR3 reads TGCGCCAGCAGTGTAGGGACTAGCGGCTACAATGAGCAGTTCTTC.

The chain recombines TRBV27 with TRBJ2-3; no clear D. The DNA end favors TRBJ1-6, so the J call may be wrong. CDR3 length: 13 amino acids. Germline CDR1 and CDR2: MNHEY and SMNVEV (reference sequence). The CDR3 bases are TGTGCCAGCAGTTTGCGGTTTAATTCACCCCTCCACTTT. Residues: CASSLRFNSPLHF.

This clonotype was observed at least ten times. A read error may explain this, as a much larger clone is one base away. The rearrangement uses TRBV5-4 and TRBJ2-7, with D possibly being TRBD2 (5 bases). Germline V lookup: CDR1 SGHNT, CDR2 YYREEE (reference sequence). The length of the CDR3 is 14 residues. The DNA of the CDR3 is TGCGCCAGCAGCTGGAGGACGGTGAACAATGAGCAGTACTTC. This codes for CASSWRTVNNEQYF.

The CDR3 region is CASSISGSGDEQYF. CDR3 in DNA: TGTGCCAGCAGCATTAGCGGGAGTGGCGACGAGCAGTACTTC. The rearrangement joins TRBV6-2 or TRBV6-3 to TRBJ2-5, with TRBD2 matching 9 bases. Near its end, the DNA agrees better with TRBJ2-7, so the J call may be wrong. CDR3 length equals 14 residues. Germline loops: CDR1 MNHEY, CDR2 SVGEGT.

This clonotype was observed at least ten times. This chain connects TRBV11-3 to TRBJ2-5; D possibly corresponds to TRBD1 (6 bases). V was clipped by 2 bases and J by 1 base, with 8 bases between them. CDR1 and CDR2 (germline): SGHNT, YENEEA. This CDR3 contains 14 residues. For the CDR3, the DNA is TGTGCCAGCAGCTTATCGGACAGCCAAGAGACCCAGTACTTC. It specifies CASSLSDSQETQYF.

This clonotype was observed many times. The chain combines TRBV5-5 with TRBJ1-2, with D hard to call. This CDR3 has 13 residues. With 2 bases removed from V and 3 bases from J, the gap between germline ends came to 8 bases. Germline loops: CDR1 SGHKS, CDR2 YYEKEE (reference sequence). The CDR3 region is CASSLRADYGYTF. The CDR3 coding sequence is TGTGCCAGCAGCTTACGGGCTGACTATGGCTACACCTTC.

V and J are TRBV7-4 and TRBJ2-4, with D perhaps matching TRBD1 (6 bases). Per germline, CDR1 SGHVT and CDR2 SQSDAQ. This CDR3 is 14 amino acids long. Trimming cost V 8 bases and J 3 bases, with 14 bases left between them. The CDR3 spells CASSRTVLKNIQYF. The CDR3 region has the DNA TGTGCCAGCTCCCGGACAGTTCTCAAAAACATTCAGTACTTC.

V and J are TRBV11-3 and TRBJ2-1, with 7 bases aligning to TRBD2. The CDR3 contains 15 residues. Germline V CDR1 and CDR2: SGHNT, YENEEA. V lost 1 base and J lost 0; bases outside the gene matches: 0. The DNA for the CDR3 is TGTGCCAGCAGCTTAGCGGGGGGCTCCTACAATGAGCAGTTCTTC. It translates to CASSLAGGSYNEQFF.

This clonotype showed up just a few times. The chain links TRBV28 to TRBJ2-5; 7 bases match TRBD2. This CDR3 contains 12 residues. In germline, CDR1 is MDHEN, CDR2 SYDVKM. V was pared by 8 bases and J by 1 base, with 1 base of the junction left unmatched. The CDR3 region is CASGRGQETQYF. DNA of the CDR3: TGTGCCAGCGGGAGGGGCCAAGAGACCCAGTACTTC.

This clonotype was picked up many times. V gene TRBV10-2 combines with J gene TRBJ2-7, with a possible D match to TRBD1 (5 bases). Germline CDR1 is WSHSY and CDR2 is SAAADI. CDR3 length: 13 amino acids. Trimming pared 5 bases from V and 5 bases from J, leaving 13 bases between. CDR3 sequence (DNA): TGCGCCAGCAGTCCGGCAGGGTTTGACGAGCAGTACTTC. Residues: CASSPAGFDEQYF.

Concerning this clonotype: A much larger clone lies one base from this, so it may be a read error. The chain joins TRBV7-3 to TRBJ2-5; 8 bases map to TRBD2. The J call may be faulty, since TRBJ2-1 better matches the DNA end. Germline values: CDR1 SGHTA, CDR2 FQGTGA. The CDR3 loop spans 12 amino acids. This chain's CDR3 is CAGREGVETQFF. The CDR3 nucleotides read TGTGCCGGCCGGGAGGGAGTGGAGACCCAGTTCTTC.

This clonotype was observed once. This chain uses TRBV7-2 with TRBJ2-1; TRBD2 matches 8 bases. Unmatched junction bases numbered 9, after V lost 6 bases and J lost 5 bases. From germline, CDR1 is SGHTA and CDR2 FQGNSA. This CDR3 comprises 15 residues. This chain's CDR3 is CASRIAGSRDNEQFF. CDR3 bases: TGTGCCAGCAGGATAGCGGGAAGCCGAGACAATGAGCAGTTCTTC.

This clonotype was picked up many times. Sequence at one end of the junction differs from germline and may be a read error. Here the CDR3 DNA reads TGTGCCAGCTCACCTGATTCAGGGACCAAGTACTTC. It is translated as CASSPDSGTKYF. The chain links TRBV18 to TRBJ2-1; D may correspond to TRBD1 or TRBD2 (5 bases each). CDR1 and CDR2 (germline): KGHSH, LQKENI. The CDR3 length is 12 residues.

This clonotype was seen many times. CDR3 residues: CATTPAGTENTEAFF. The CDR3 DNA sequence: TGTGCCACCACACCTGCCGGGACGGAGAACACTGAAGCTTTCTTT. The rearrangement joins TRBV19 to TRBJ1-1; weak D call: TRBD1 (5 bases). This CDR3 is 15 amino acids long. Deletions cut 10 bases from V and 1 base from J, with 19 bases between. The germline V gene has CDR1 LNHDA and CDR2 SQIVND (reference sequence).

V gene TRBV6-1 combines with J gene TRBJ2-2, with 9 bases fitting TRBD1. The V segment lost 5 bases and the J segment 5 bases; nucleotides outside the gene matches: 6. CDR1 is MNHNS and CDR2 is SASEGT in the germline V gene. This CDR3 contains 15 residues. The chain's CDR3 is CASSFRQGGTGELFF. CDR3 bases: TGTGCCAGCAGTTTCCGACAGGGGGGGACCGGGGAGCTGTTTTTT.

This clonotype has ten or more counts. The rearrangement links TRBV5-6 to TRBJ2-2; TRBD1 or TRBD2 may be the D gene (5 bases each). CDR1 and CDR2 from the germline V gene are SGHDT and YYEEEE. The CDR3 length is 14 residues. Trimming pared 0 bases from V and 5 bases from J, leaving 8 bases between. The CDR3 sequence is CASSLGGWTGELFF. DNA for the CDR3: TGTGCCAGCAGCTTGGGGGGGTGGACCGGGGAGCTGTTTTTT.

This clonotype was seen more than once but under ten times. A much larger clone lies one base from this, so it may be a read error. The chain couples TRBV5-1 to TRBJ2-5, with 8 bases aligning to TRBD2. CDR1 and CDR2 (germline): SGHRS, YFSETQ. The CDR3 extends over 14 amino acids. J lost 11 bases, V lost 4 bases, and 13 bases had no gene match. CDR3 nucleotide sequence: TGCGCCAGCAGCCTTAGCGGGAACTACAATGAGCAGTACTTC. Its translation is CASSLSGNYNEQYF.

This clonotype was observed at least ten times. CDR3 sequence reads: CASTAGREPQHF. The CDR3 coding sequence is TGTGCCAGTACGGCAGGGCGAGAGCCCCAGCATTTT. The chain couples TRBV19 to TRBJ1-5, with D possibly matching TRBD1 (5 bases). The CDR3 loop spans 12 amino acids. The germline CDR1 and CDR2 sequences are LNHDA and SQIVND (reference sequence). Trimming left V 7 bases short and J 8 bases short, with 12 bases between.

CDR3 in amino acids: CASSLAAGSETQYF. The CDR3 bases are TGTGCCAGCAGCTTAGCGGCAGGGTCGGAGACCCAGTACTTC. The chain links TRBV7-9 to TRBJ2-5, with D possibly matching TRBD1 (5 bases). Trimming took 0 bases from V and 5 from J, leaving 10 bases between them. CDR3 size: 14 residues. Germline CDR1 SEHNR, CDR2 FQNEAQ (reference sequence).

This chain connects TRBV6-1 to TRBJ2-5, with D unresolved. Per the germline V gene, CDR1 is MNHNS and CDR2 is SASEGT. Trimming took 7 bases from V and 2 from J, leaving 14 bases between them. The CDR3 runs 14 residues. For the CDR3, the DNA is TGTGCCAGCACCACCCCTGGGAAACAAGAGACCCAGTACTTC. This gives the protein CASTTPGKQETQYF.

Many counts were recorded for this clonotype. This chain joins TRBV6-4 and TRBJ2-1, with 8 bases matching TRBD2. Germline values: CDR1 MRHNA, CDR2 SNTAGT. The CDR3 runs to 15 residues. The V segment lost 0 bases and the J segment 9 bases; nucleotides outside the gene matches: 7. This CDR3 is CASSDSTGGPVEQFF. The CDR3 DNA is TGTGCCAGCAGTGACTCAACGGGAGGGCCGGTTGAGCAGTTCTTC.

This clonotype was detected ten times or more. The chain joins TRBV6-4 to TRBJ2-3; the match to TRBD1 covers 7 bases. The germline V gene encodes CDR1 MRHNA and CDR2 SNTAGT. This CDR3 spans 13 amino acids. After removal of 2 bases from V and 5 bases from J, the junction contained 1 base not matched to a gene. CDR3 amino acids: CASSDDRVDTQYF. Written as DNA, the CDR3 is TGTGCCAGCAGTGACGACAGGGTAGATACGCAGTATTTT.

This clonotype was counted many times. This rearrangement joins TRBV7-6 to TRBJ2-5, with 16 positions matching TRBD2. In germline, CDR1 is SGHVS, CDR2 FNYEAQ. The CDR3 runs to 17 residues. After removal of 5 bases from V and 2 bases from J, the junction contained 5 bases not matched to a gene. The CDR3: CASSPGLAGGKQETQYF. The CDR3 DNA reads TGTGCCAGCAGCCCGGGACTAGCGGGAGGGAAACAAGAGACCCAGTACTTC.